Listed below are T cell receptor beta chains from one sample, sequenced in a study of T-cell memory formation after mild COVID-19. TCRdb reprocessed the 5' RACE reads via MiXCR and lists one record per CDR3 protein. The table has more than 450,000 distinct CDR3 sequences, roughly 18% seen once. The specimen sequenced was PBMCs or a T cell subset sorted from them (not recorded which). The origin of the receptors is an adult woman who had mild COVID-19 (a few samples of this study predate the infection). Cell type and time point are not known. CDR3s include the opening cysteine and the closing phenylalanine or tryptophan. A D gene is named only where the DNA matches it firmly. The size entry is marked missing in some rows and otherwise reads once, few, many or a size class.

J: TRBJ2-2; D: .; V: TRBV12-3/TRBV12-4; size: few; CDR3: CASSFHPKGSNTGELFF; DNA: TGTGCCAGCAGTTTCCATCCTAAGGGGAGCAACACCGGGGAGCTGTTTTTT
J: TRBJ1-3; D: .; V: TRBV10-3; size: .; CDR3: CATQGASGNTIYF; DNA: TGTGCCACGCAGGGAGCTTCTGGAAACACCATATATTTT
J: TRBJ2-2; D: .; V: TRBV4-2; size: few; CDR3: CASSQGQNLNTGELFF; DNA: TGTGCCAGCAGCCAAGGACAGAACCTTAACACCGGGGAGCTGTTTTTT
J: TRBJ1-1; D: TRBD1; V: TRBV6-5; size: .; CDR3: CASSPEGAANTEAFF; DNA: TGTGCCAGCAGTCCGGAGGGGGCCGCGAACACTGAAGCTTTCTTT
J: TRBJ2-5; D: .; V: TRBV5-1; size: few; CDR3: CASSLLFGADPQETQYF; DNA: TGCGCCAGCAGCTTGTTGTTCGGGGCAGATCCTCAAGAGACCCAGTACTTC
J: TRBJ2-1; D: TRBD2; V: TRBV6-2/TRBV6-3; size: few; CDR3: CASSYGIAGKVDEQFF; DNA: TGTGCCAGCAGTTACGGTATAGCGGGAAAGGTTGATGAGCAGTTCTTC
J: TRBJ2-2; D: .; V: TRBV7-3; size: .; CDR3: CASSYHSAGELFF; DNA: TGTGCCAGCAGCTACCACTCAGCCGGGGAGCTGTTTTTT
J: TRBJ2-2; D: TRBD2; V: TRBV5-1; size: .; CDR3: CASTPVGSGSSGELFF; DNA: TGCGCCAGCACTCCCGTGGGAAGCGGGAGTAGCGGGGAGCTGTTTTTT
J: TRBJ1-6; D: .; V: TRBV7-8; size: .; CDR3: CASSLVGTRSPLHF; DNA: TGTGCCAGCAGCTTAGTAGGGACGCGTTCACCCCTCCACTTT
J: TRBJ2-7; D: .; V: TRBV5-4; size: few; CDR3: CASRWGPGGGEQYF; DNA: TGTGCCAGCAGATGGGGACCGGGCGGAGGGGAGCAGTACTTC
J: TRBJ2-2; D: .; V: TRBV12-3/TRBV12-4; size: few; CDR3: CASSLGDVGELFF; DNA: TGTGCCAGCAGTTTAGGGGACGTCGGGGAGCTGTTTTTT
J: TRBJ2-1; D: .; V: TRBV5-1; size: few; CDR3: CASSSGTTAYNEQFF; DNA: TGCGCCAGCAGCTCCGGGACAACTGCCTACAATGAGCAGTTCTTC
J: TRBJ1-5; D: .; V: TRBV5-6; size: .; CDR3: CASSIQGINQPQHF; DNA: TGTGCCAGCAGTATTCAGGGAATCAATCAGCCCCAGCATTTT
J: TRBJ2-2; D: TRBD2; V: TRBV7-3; size: .; CDR3: CASSLLAGGSTGELFF; DNA: TGTGCCAGCAGCTTGCTAGCGGGAGGGTCCACCGGGGAGCTGTTTTTT
J: TRBJ2-7; D: TRBD2; V: TRBV6-5; size: .; CDR3: CASSYEASGWYEQYF; DNA: TGTGCCAGCAGTTACGAGGCTAGCGGGTGGTACGAGCAGTACTTC
J: TRBJ2-3; D: TRBD2; V: TRBV5-1; size: .; CDR3: CARSQLAGVSTDTQYF; DNA: TGCGCCAGAAGCCAACTAGCGGGGGTTTCGACAGATACGCAGTATTTT
J: TRBJ2-7; D: TRBD1; V: TRBV5-4; size: .; CDR3: CASSLGRDRDYEQYF; DNA: TGTGCCAGCAGCTTGGGCCGGGACAGGGACTACGAGCAGTACTTC
J: TRBJ2-7; D: TRBD1; V: TRBV20-1; size: .; CDR3: CSAKYLGQDLAYEQYF; DNA: TGCAGTGCTAAATACTTGGGACAGGACTTAGCCTACGAGCAGTACTTC
J: TRBJ2-3; D: TRBD2; V: TRBV29-1; size: few; CDR3: CSHFGLAGVTDTQYF; DNA: TGCAGCCACTTTGGACTAGCGGGGGTCACAGATACGCAGTATTTT
J: TRBJ2-7; D: .; V: TRBV20-1; size: .; CDR3: CSAAGPELFPEQYF; DNA: TGCAGTGCTGCAGGGCCCGAACTTTTCCCCGAGCAGTACTTC
J: TRBJ2-5; D: TRBD1; V: TRBV10-3; size: few; CDR3: CAISDLLRDRKGAQYF; DNA: TGTGCCATCAGTGATCTACTCCGGGACAGAAAGGGGGCCCAGTACTTC